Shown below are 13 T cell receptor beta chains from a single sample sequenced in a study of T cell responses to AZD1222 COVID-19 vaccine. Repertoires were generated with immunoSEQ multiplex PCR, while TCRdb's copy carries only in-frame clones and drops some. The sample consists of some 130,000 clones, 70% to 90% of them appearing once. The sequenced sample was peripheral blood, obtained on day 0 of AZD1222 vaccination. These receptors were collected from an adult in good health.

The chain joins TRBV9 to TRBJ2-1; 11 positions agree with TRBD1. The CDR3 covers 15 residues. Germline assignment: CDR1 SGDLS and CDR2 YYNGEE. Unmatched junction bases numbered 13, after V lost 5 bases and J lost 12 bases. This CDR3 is CASSRGQGASIGQFF. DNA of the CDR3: TGTGCCAGCAGTCGAGGACAGGGGGCTAGTATTGGGCAGTTCTTC.

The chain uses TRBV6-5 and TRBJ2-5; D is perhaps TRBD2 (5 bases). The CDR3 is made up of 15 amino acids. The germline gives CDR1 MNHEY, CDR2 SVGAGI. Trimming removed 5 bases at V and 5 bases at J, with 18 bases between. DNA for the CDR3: TGTGCCAGCAGTCCCCGGACTCAACAGTGGGAGACCCAGTACTTC. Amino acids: CASSPRTQQWETQYF.

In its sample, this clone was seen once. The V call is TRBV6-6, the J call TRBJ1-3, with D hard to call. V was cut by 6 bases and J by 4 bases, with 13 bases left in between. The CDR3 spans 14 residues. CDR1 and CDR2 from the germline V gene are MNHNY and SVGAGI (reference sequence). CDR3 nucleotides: TGTGCCAGCAGAAGAAGAGGATCAGGAAACACCATATATTTT. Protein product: CASRRRGSGNTIYF.

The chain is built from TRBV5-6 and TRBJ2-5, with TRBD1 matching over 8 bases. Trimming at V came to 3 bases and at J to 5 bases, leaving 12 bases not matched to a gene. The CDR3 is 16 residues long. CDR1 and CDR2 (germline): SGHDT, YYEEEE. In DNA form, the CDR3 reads TGTGCCAGCAGCTCAACCCCCGGGACAGGCGGGGAGACCCAGTACTTC. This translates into CASSSTPGTGGETQYF.

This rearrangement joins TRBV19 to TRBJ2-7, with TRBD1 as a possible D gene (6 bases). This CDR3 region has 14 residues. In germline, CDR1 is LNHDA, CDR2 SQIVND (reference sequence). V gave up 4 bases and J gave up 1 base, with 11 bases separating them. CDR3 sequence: CASSTTGKSYEQYF. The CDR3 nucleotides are TGTGCCAGTAGTACTACAGGGAAATCCTACGAGCAGTACTTC.

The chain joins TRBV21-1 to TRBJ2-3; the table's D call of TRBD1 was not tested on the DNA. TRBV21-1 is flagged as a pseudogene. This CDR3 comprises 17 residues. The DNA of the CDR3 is TGTGCCAGCAGGGTTTTGTCGTTAGGGGGTGCGACAGATACGCAGTATTTT. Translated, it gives CASRVLSLGGATDTQYF.

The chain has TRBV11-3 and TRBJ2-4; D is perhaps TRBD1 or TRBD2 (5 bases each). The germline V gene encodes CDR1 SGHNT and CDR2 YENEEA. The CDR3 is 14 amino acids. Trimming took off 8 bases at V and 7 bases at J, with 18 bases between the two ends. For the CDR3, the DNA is TGTGCCAGCGCCTCGGGACGCCCTCCCAACATTCAGTACTTC. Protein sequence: CASASGRPPNIQYF.

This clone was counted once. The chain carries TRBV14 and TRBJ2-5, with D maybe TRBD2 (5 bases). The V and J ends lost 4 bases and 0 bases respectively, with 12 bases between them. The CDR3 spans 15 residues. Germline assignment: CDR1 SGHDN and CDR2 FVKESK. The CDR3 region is CASSPRTLYQETQYF. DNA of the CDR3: TGTGCCAGCAGCCCGAGGACTTTGTACCAAGAGACCCAGTACTTC.

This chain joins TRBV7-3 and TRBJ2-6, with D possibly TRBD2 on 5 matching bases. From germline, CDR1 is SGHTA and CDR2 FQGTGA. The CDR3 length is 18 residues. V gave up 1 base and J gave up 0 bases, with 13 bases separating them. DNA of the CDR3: TGTGCCAGCAGCTTAAACCCGGGGTTAGGCTCTGGGGCCAACGTCCTGACTTTC. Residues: CASSLNPGLGSGANVLTF.

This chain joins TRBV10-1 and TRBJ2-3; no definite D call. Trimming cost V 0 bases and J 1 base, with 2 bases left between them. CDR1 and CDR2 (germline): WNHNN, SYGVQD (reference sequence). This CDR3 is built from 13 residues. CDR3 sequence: CASSESGTDTQYF. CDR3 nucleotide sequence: TGCGCCAGCAGTGAGTCGGGCACAGATACGCAGTATTTT.

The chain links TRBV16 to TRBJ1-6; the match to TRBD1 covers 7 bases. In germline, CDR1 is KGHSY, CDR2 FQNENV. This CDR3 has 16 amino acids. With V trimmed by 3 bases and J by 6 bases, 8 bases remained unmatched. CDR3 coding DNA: TGTGCCAGCAGCCACCCGAGGGGACAGACTAATTCACCCCTCCACTTT. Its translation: CASSHPRGQTNSPLHF.

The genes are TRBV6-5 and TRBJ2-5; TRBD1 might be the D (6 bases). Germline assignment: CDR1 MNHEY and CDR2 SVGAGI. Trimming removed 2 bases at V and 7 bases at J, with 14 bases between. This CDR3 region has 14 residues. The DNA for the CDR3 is TGTGCCAGCAGTTACGGGGGCCTATATGGGACCCAGTACTTC. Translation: CASSYGGLYGTQYF.

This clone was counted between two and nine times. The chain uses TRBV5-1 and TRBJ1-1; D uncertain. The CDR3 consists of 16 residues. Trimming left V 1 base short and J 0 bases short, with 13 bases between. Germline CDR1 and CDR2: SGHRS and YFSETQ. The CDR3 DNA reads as TGCGCCAGCAGCTTGACCCCCGGGGTAATGAACACTGAAGCTTTCTTT. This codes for CASSLTPGVMNTEAFF. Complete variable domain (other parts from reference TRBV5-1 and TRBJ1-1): KAGVTQTPRYLIKTRGQQVTLSCSPISGHRSVSWYQQTPGQGLQFLFEYFSETQRNKGNFPGRFSGRQFSNSRSEMNVSTLELGDSALYLCASSLTPGVMNTEAFFGQGTRLTVV.